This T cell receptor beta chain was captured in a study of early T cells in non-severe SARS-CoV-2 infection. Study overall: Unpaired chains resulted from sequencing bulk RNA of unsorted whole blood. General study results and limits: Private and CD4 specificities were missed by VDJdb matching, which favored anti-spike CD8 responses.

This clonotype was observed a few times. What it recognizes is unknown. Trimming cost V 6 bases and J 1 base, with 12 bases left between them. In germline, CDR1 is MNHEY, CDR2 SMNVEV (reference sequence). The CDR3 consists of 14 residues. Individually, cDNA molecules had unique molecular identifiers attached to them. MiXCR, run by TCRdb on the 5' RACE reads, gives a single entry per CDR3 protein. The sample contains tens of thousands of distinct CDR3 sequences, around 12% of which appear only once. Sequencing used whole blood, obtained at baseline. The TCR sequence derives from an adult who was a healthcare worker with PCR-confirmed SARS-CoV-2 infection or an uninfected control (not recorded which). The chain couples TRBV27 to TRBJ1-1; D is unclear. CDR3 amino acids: CASSPSTSNTEAFF. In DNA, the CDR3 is TGTGCCAGCAGCCCTTCCACGTCGAACACTGAAGCTTTCTTT.